What follows are 27 T cell receptor beta chains derived from one specimen sequenced in a study of T cells in Graves' hyperthyroidism and ophthalmopathy. Amplification targeted TCR beta CDR3 regions from RNA transcripts. HTBI primers were the set used in a first-round RT-PCR of the TCR CDR3. MiXCR, applied by TCRdb to the multiplex PCR reads, yields one record per CDR3 protein. The data hold some 320,000 distinct CDR3 sequences, with approximately 13% observed a single time. The sequenced sample consisted of blood. The receptors shown here come from a woman in her 40s with Graves' ophthalmopathy.

About this clonotype itself: A much larger clone differs from this one at a single base, so this may be a read error. V and J are TRBV5-6 and TRBJ2-7; D is possibly TRBD1 or TRBD2 (5 bases each). Deletions cut 3 bases from V and 5 bases from J, with 15 bases between. The CDR3 totals 14 residues. In germline, CDR1 is SGHDT, CDR2 YYEEEE. This CDR3 reads CASSSEARADEQYF. The CDR3 bases are TGTGCCAGCAGCTCGGAGGCCAGGGCCGACGAGCAGTACTTC.

The rearrangement joins TRBV27 to TRBJ2-1, with D perhaps being TRBD1 or TRBD2 (5 bases each). There are 16 residues in the CDR3. V was trimmed by 3 bases and J by 4 bases, leaving 16 bases between them. The V gene's germline CDR1 is MNHEY and CDR2 SMNVEV (reference sequence). The CDR3 coding sequence is TGTGCCAGCAGTTTCGTCCCCTGGGGGTGTTACAATGAGCAGTTCTTC. This translates into CASSFVPWGCYNEQFF.

This clonotype has a single count. This sequence joins TRBV12-3 or TRBV12-4 and TRBJ1-3; D ambiguous. The V end was cut by 3 bases, the J end by 4 bases, with 7 bases between. CDR3 length: 13 amino acids. Here the CDR3 reads CASSFYLGNTIYF. The CDR3 DNA is TGTGCCAGCAGTTTTTATTTGGGAAACACCATATATTTT.

This clonotype came up many times. The rearrangement uses TRBV5-5 and TRBJ2-1, with 8 positions matching TRBD1. Germline CDR1 SGHKS, CDR2 YYEKEE (reference sequence). There are 15 residues in the CDR3. V gave up 0 bases and J gave up 6 bases; unmatched junction bases: 5. CDR3 coding DNA: TGTGCCAGCAGCTTGGTAGGACAGGGAACCAATGAGCAGTTCTTC. Its translation: CASSLVGQGTNEQFF.

This clonotype was seen many times. The CDR3 DNA reads as TGTGCCAGCAGGCTAAAAAGGGCCCCCTCCTACGAGCAGTACTTC. Protein: CASRLKRAPSYEQYF. This rearrangement joins TRBV7-8 to TRBJ2-7, with no clear D. Trimming took 6 bases from V and 0 from J, leaving 15 bases between them. Germline CDR1 SGHVS, CDR2 FQNEAQ. There are 15 residues in the CDR3.

V usage is TRBV10-3 and J usage is TRBJ2-3; D not certain. This CDR3 has 16 residues. V was pared by 3 bases and J by 5 bases, with 18 bases between. Germline CDR1 is ENHRY and CDR2 is SYGVKD. Written as DNA, the CDR3 is TGTGCCATCAGTGAAGGAGCTAACTCAGTTCTAGATACGCAGTATTTT. Protein sequence: CAISEGANSVLDTQYF.

This clonotype was seen at least ten times. The rearrangement joins TRBV2 to TRBJ2-4; D possibly uses TRBD1 or TRBD2 (5 bases each). Trimming left V 3 bases short and J 9 bases short, with 12 bases between. Germline V gene lookup returns CDR1 SNHLY and CDR2 FYNNEI. This CDR3 region has 13 residues. CDR3: CASSERERGIQYF. The DNA for the CDR3 is TGTGCCAGCAGTGAGAGGGAAAGGGGCATTCAGTACTTC.

This clonotype appeared a few times. The chain is built from TRBV3-1 and TRBJ2-7, with D possibly matching TRBD2 (6 bases). The CDR3 spans 14 residues. CDR1 LGHDT and CDR2 YNNKEL come from the germline V gene (reference sequence). Trimming removed 3 bases from V and 6 bases from J, with 15 bases in between. The CDR3 coding sequence is TGTGCCAGCAGCCAGAACCTCCGGGAGTCCGAGCAGTACTTC. Protein product: CASSQNLRESEQYF.

The chain recombines TRBV4-1 with TRBJ2-1, with 10 positions matching TRBD2. The J segment lost 2 bases and the V segment lost 1 base, leaving 2 bases of the junction unmatched. The CDR3 is 16 amino acids. Germline CDR1 MGHRA, CDR2 YSYEKL. The CDR3, as DNA: TGCGCCAGCAGCCAAGTTCTAGCGGGGGCCTACAATGAGCAGTTCTTC. This encodes CASSQVLAGAYNEQFF.

This clonotype was detected a few times. The V and J genes are TRBV2 and TRBJ1-5; no reliable D call. V was clipped by 8 bases and J by 9 bases, with 17 bases between them. The CDR3 covers 13 residues. Germline-derived CDR1 and CDR2 are SNHLY and FYNNEI. The CDR3 nucleotides read TGTGCCAGCCAAAACCTGGGTAGCGCGCCCCAGCATTTT. Its protein is CASQNLGSAPQHF.

In this sample, this clonotype turned up a few times. V and J are TRBV19 and TRBJ2-3; 14 bases align to TRBD2. Trimming removed 4 bases from V and 8 bases from J; junction bases left unmatched: 14. Germline V CDR1 and CDR2: LNHDA, SQIVND (reference sequence). This CDR3 contains 18 residues. CDR3 region: CASSKGLAGVREYVTQYF. Here the CDR3 DNA reads TGTGCCAGTAGTAAGGGACTAGCGGGAGTGCGTGAGTACGTTACGCAGTATTTT.

This clonotype has a count of ten or more. The chain employs TRBV20-1 and TRBJ2-7; 7 nucleotides align to TRBD2. Germline CDR1 and CDR2: DFQATT and SNEGSKA (reference sequence). V shed 0 bases, J shed 1 base, and the junction held 9 bases outside the gene matches. The CDR3 runs 16 residues. The DNA of the CDR3 is TGCAGTGCTAGAGATTCGGAAACTAGCGAATCCTACGAGCAGTACTTC. Protein: CSARDSETSESYEQYF.

Ten or more counts support this clonotype. This chain joins TRBV20-1 and TRBJ2-7, with 8 bases that match TRBD2. The CDR3 is made up of 15 amino acids. From germline, CDR1 is DFQATT and CDR2 SNEGSKA (reference sequence). V lost 0 bases to trimming and J lost 6 bases; unmatched junction nucleotides: 10. In DNA form, the CDR3 reads TGCAGTGCTAGAGAAGTGGGACTAGTTGACGGCGAGCAGTACTTC. Residues: CSAREVGLVDGEQYF.

This sequence joins TRBV3-1 and TRBJ1-6; D gene unclear. The V and J ends lost 2 bases and 0 bases respectively, with 11 bases between them. The CDR3 has 17 amino acids. Germline V gene sequence: CDR1 LGHDT, CDR2 YNNKEL (reference sequence). The CDR3 bases are TGTGCCAGCAGCCAATCATGGACGGGCTCCTATAATTCACCCCTCCACTTT. It is translated as CASSQSWTGSYNSPLHF.

This clonotype was seen ten or more times. The chain carries TRBV28 and TRBJ2-2; D is perhaps TRBD2 (6 bases). The ends were cut back, 7 bases at V and 6 bases at J, with 18 bases in the middle. This CDR3 is built from 15 residues. The germline V gene encodes CDR1 MDHEN and CDR2 SYDVKM. The CDR3 region is CASTPVEGFPGELFF. DNA of the CDR3: TGTGCCAGCACCCCGGTGGAGGGTTTTCCCGGGGAGCTGTTTTTT.

The V and J genes are TRBV27 and TRBJ2-3; no clear D gene. The CDR3 consists of 11 residues. V was trimmed by 9 bases and J by 6 bases, leaving 10 bases between them. Looked up from germline, CDR1 is MNHEY and CDR2 is SMNVEV (reference sequence). The CDR3, as DNA: TGTGCCAGGGCTATTCCGGATACGCAGTATTTT. Protein: CARAIPDTQYF.

Many counts were recorded for this clonotype. The rearrangement uses TRBV6-1 and TRBJ2-3, with TRBD2 matching 10 bases. J was trimmed by 6 bases and V by 6 bases; bases with no gene match: 9. The germline CDR1 and CDR2 sequences are MNHNS and SASEGT. The CDR3 sequence is 15 residues long. The CDR3 coding sequence is TGTGCCAGCAGAGCCCCTAGCGGGGGTCGGGATACGCAGTATTTT. Its protein is CASRAPSGGRDTQYF.

This clonotype was found a few times. The chain couples TRBV28 to TRBJ1-5; D gene unclear. With 1 base removed from V and 3 bases from J, the gap between germline ends came to 4 bases. In germline, CDR1 is MDHEN, CDR2 SYDVKM. The CDR3 consists of 13 residues. The CDR3 here is CASSLLSNQPQHF. The CDR3 nucleotides are TGTGCCAGCAGTTTATTATCCAATCAGCCCCAGCATTTT. The variable domain in full, with the rest retrieved from reference TRBV28 and TRBJ1-5, is DVKVTQSSRYLVKRTGEKVFLECVQDMDHENMFWYRQDPGLGLRLIYFSYDVKMKEKGDIPEGYSVSREKKERFSLILESASTNQTSMYLCASSLLSNQPQHFGDGTRLSIL.

The genes are TRBV19 and TRBJ1-5; tentatively, D is TRBD1 (6 bases). V was shortened by 3 bases and J by 2 bases, with 8 bases between the two germline ends. Germline lookup yields CDR1 LNHDA and CDR2 SQIVND (reference sequence). The CDR3 consists of 14 residues. CDR3 in DNA: TGTGCCAGTAGTATGGGACACCGCAATCAGCCCCAGCATTTT. Translated: CASSMGHRNQPQHF.

This clonotype was detected a few times. J is TRBJ1-6 and V is TRBV27; D unclear. This CDR3 has 13 amino acids. Germline CDR1 reads MNHEY; CDR2 reads SMNVEV (reference sequence). Trimming removed 3 bases at V and 9 bases at J, with 9 bases between. As DNA, the CDR3 is TGTGCCAGCAGTTTCGGTCCACGTTCACCCCTCCACTTT. Translation gives CASSFGPRSPLHF.

This clonotype was recorded many times. The chain joins TRBV10-3 to TRBJ2-1; 12 bases line up with TRBD2. This CDR3 is built from 16 residues. The ends lost 8 bases at V and 5 bases at J; junction bases unmatched: 10. The germline gives CDR1 ENHRY, CDR2 SYGVKD. CDR3 loop: CAISTSGRRGNNEQFF. In nucleotides, the CDR3 is TGTGCCATCTCTACTAGCGGGAGGAGGGGTAACAATGAGCAGTTCTTC.

This clonotype was seen more than once but under ten times. The rearrangement joins TRBV10-3 to TRBJ1-5, with D maybe TRBD1 (5 bases). This CDR3 has 13 residues. Trimming shortened V by 10 bases and J by 6 bases, and 16 bases separated the two germline ends. Germline CDR1 and CDR2: ENHRY and SYGVKD. The CDR3 sequence: CASSGQWSQPQHF. CDR3 coding DNA: TGTGCCAGCTCAGGGCAGTGGAGTCAGCCCCAGCATTTT.

This clonotype was picked up many times. The chain couples TRBV10-2 to TRBJ2-5; TRBD1 matches 12 bases. The CDR3 is 16 residues long. The junction had 8 bases not matched to a gene; V was cut back by 4 bases and J by 5 bases. CDR1 and CDR2 from the germline V gene are WSHSY and SAAADI. CDR3 sequence (DNA): TGCGCCAGCAGTGTTCTGGGGACAGGGGGCACGGAGACCCAGTACTTC. It codes for CASSVLGTGGTETQYF.

This clonotype came up a few times. The chain couples TRBV10-3 to TRBJ1-5, with 7 bases fitting TRBD1. CDR3 length: 15 amino acids. CDR1 is ENHRY and CDR2 is SYGVKD in the germline V gene. Trimming at V came to 6 bases and at J to 6 bases, leaving 11 bases not matched to a gene. The CDR3 here is CAISARQGEGQPQHF. CDR3 sequence (DNA): TGTGCCATCAGCGCCAGACAGGGAGAGGGTCAGCCCCAGCATTTT.

The sample holds many counts of this clonotype. This sequence joins TRBV2 and TRBJ2-7, with a weak D call TRBD1 (6 bases). The CDR3 has 15 amino acids. V lost 0 bases, J lost 1 base, and 10 bases lay in between. In germline, CDR1 is SNHLY, CDR2 FYNNEI. CDR3 in amino acids: CASSEAPGASYEQYF. The CDR3 nucleotides are TGTGCCAGCAGTGAAGCCCCAGGGGCGTCCTACGAGCAGTACTTC.

This clonotype was seen repeatedly, ten times or more. This chain connects TRBV28 to TRBJ2-4, with D possibly being TRBD2 (6 bases). Germline V gene lookup returns CDR1 MDHEN and CDR2 SYDVKM. Deletions cut 5 bases from V and 0 bases from J, with 14 bases between. This CDR3 is 16 amino acids long. CDR3 region: CASSMAGTQAKNIQYF. DNA of the CDR3: TGTGCCAGCAGTATGGCGGGGACTCAAGCCAAAAACATTCAGTACTTC.

This clonotype was counted at least ten times. The chain links TRBV2 to TRBJ1-5, with D possibly TRBD1 on 6 matching bases. The V end lost 6 bases, the J end lost 6 bases, and 21 bases lay between the germline ends. The length of the CDR3 is 16 residues. Germline values: CDR1 SNHLY, CDR2 FYNNEI. CDR3: CASSRRTVYDGQPQHF. The CDR3 nucleotides are TGTGCCAGCAGCCGACGGACAGTTTACGACGGTCAGCCCCAGCATTTT.